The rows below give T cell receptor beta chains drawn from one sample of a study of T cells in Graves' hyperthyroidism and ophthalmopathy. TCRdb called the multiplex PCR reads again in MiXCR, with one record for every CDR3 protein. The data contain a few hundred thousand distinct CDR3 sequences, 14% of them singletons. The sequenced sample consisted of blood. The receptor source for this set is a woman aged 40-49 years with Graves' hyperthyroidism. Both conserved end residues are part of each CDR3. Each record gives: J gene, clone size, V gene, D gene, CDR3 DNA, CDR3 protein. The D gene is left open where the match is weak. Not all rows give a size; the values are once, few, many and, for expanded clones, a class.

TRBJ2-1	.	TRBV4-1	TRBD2	TGCGCCAGCAGCCAAGATGGGGCGGGAGAAACCTACAATGAGCAGTTCTTC	CASSQDGAGETYNEQFF
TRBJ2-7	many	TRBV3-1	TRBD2	TGTGCCAGCAGCCAAGCAAGGAGCGGGAGGACCCCTCGTGAGCAGTACTTC	CASSQARSGRTPREQYF
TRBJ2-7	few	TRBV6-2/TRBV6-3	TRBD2	TGTGCCACCCGGAGAGCTAGCGGGAGCAACGAGCAGTACTTC	CATRRASGSNEQYF
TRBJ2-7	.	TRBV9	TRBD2	TGTGCCAGCAGCGTAGAAGCGGGAGGATCCTACGAGCAGTACTTC	CASSVEAGGSYEQYF
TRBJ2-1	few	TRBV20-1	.	TGCAGTGCCGCCCCTAGCGCCAATGAGCAGTTCTTC	CSAAPSANEQFF
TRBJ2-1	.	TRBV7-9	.	TGTGCCAGCAGCCCCACGGACCCCTGGGGCAATGAGCAGTTCTTC	CASSPTDPWGNEQFF
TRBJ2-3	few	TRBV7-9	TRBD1	TGTGCCAGCAGCTTACAGGGGGCCAGGGATACGCAGTATTTT	CASSLQGARDTQYF
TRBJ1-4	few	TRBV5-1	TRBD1	TGCGCCACCTCCAAGGACAGGGGGGCAGAAAAACTGTTTTTT	CATSKDRGAEKLFF
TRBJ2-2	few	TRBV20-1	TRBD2	TGCAGTGCGCCGGGGACTAGCGGGCTACCGAACACCGGGGAGCTGTTTTTT	CSAPGTSGLPNTGELFF
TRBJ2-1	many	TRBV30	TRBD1	TGTGCCTGGAGTACACCGGGACAGGGGAGTGATGAGCAGTTCTTC	CAWSTPGQGSDEQFF
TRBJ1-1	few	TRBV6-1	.	TGTGCCAGCGAGGATCGAAGGAGGTTGAACACTGAAGCTTTCTTT	CASEDRRRLNTEAFF
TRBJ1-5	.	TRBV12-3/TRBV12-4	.	TGTGCCAGCAACCCCGGGGGGGAGGGTCAGCCCCAGCATTTT	CASNPGGEGQPQHF
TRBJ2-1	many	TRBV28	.	TGTGCCAGCAGTGGAGGGGGCACCTACAATGAGCAGTTCTTC	CASSGGGTYNEQFF
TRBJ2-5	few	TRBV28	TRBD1	TGTGCCAGCAGTATCCAAGGGGGCCGGGAGACCCAGTACTTC	CASSIQGGRETQYF
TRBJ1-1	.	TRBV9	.	TGTGCCAGCAGCGTAGGAATTTCAGGAGTAACTGAAGCTTTCTTT	CASSVGISGVTEAFF
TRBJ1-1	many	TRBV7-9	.	TGTGCCAGCAGCCCCCCCCGCAGGAACACTGAAGCTTTCTTT	CASSPPRRNTEAFF
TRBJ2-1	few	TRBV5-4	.	TGTGCCAGCAGCTTGGCGACTAGTCATGAGCAGTTCTTC	CASSLATSHEQFF
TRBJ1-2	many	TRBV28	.	TGTGCCAGCCACGGGCGAGACTATGGCTACACCTTC	CASHGRDYGYTF
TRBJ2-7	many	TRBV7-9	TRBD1	TGTGCCAGCAGCGCCCCGGGACAGGGGGTCTACGAGCAGTACTTC	CASSAPGQGVYEQYF
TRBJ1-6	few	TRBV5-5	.	TGTGCCAGCACTGCGGGACAATCCAGTTCACCCCTCCACTTT	CASTAGQSSSPLHF
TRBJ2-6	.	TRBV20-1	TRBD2	TGCAGTGTCCGGGGGGGGGTCTCTGGGGCCAACGTCCTGACTTTC	CSVRGGVSGANVLTF
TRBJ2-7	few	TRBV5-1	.	TGCGCCAGCAGCGATGCAAGAAACGAGCAGTACTTC	CASSDARNEQYF
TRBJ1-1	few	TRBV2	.	TGTGCCAGTGGGAGGAGGTCCACTGAAGCTTTCTTT	CASGRRSTEAFF
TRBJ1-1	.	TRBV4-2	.	TGTGCCAGCAGCCAAGATCCGGGACATAACATGAACACTGAAGCTTTCTTT	CASSQDPGHNMNTEAFF
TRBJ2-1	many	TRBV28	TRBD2	TGTGCCAGCAGTTACGGGGGTGAGAGCGGGGCGCAGTTCTTC	CASSYGGESGAQFF
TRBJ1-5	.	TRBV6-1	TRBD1	TGTGCCAGCAGTGAAATGGGACAGCTAAATCAGCCCCAGCATTTT	CASSEMGQLNQPQHF
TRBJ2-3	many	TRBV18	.	TGTGCCAGCTCAGAGTCTAACACAGATACGCAGTATTTT	CASSESNTDTQYF
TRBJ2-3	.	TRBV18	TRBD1	TGTGCCAGCTCACCTCCGGTTGGGACAGGGTCAGATACGCAGTATTTT	CASSPPVGTGSDTQYF
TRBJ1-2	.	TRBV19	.	TGTGCCAGTAGTTCGCAGGGAGCTTATGGCTACACCTTC	CASSSQGAYGYTF
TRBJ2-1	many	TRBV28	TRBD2	TGTGCCAGCAGTGCCCTGGGACTAGCGGGAGTTAATGAGCAGTTCTTC	CASSALGLAGVNEQFF
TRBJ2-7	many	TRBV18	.	TGTGCCAGCTCACAGAGGGGTGGGCTTTACGAGCAGTACTTC	CASSQRGGLYEQYF
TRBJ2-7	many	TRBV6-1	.	TGTGCCAGCAGCTCCGGGACACCTCAGCAGTACTTC	CASSSGTPQQYF
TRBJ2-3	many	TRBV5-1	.	TGCGCCAGCAGCTACCAGGGGGGAGGCACAGATACGCAGTATTTT	CASSYQGGGTDTQYF
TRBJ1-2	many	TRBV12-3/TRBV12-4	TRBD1	TGTGCCAGCAGTTTAGCGCGAGACAGGGCACTCTATGGCTACACCTTC	CASSLARDRALYGYTF